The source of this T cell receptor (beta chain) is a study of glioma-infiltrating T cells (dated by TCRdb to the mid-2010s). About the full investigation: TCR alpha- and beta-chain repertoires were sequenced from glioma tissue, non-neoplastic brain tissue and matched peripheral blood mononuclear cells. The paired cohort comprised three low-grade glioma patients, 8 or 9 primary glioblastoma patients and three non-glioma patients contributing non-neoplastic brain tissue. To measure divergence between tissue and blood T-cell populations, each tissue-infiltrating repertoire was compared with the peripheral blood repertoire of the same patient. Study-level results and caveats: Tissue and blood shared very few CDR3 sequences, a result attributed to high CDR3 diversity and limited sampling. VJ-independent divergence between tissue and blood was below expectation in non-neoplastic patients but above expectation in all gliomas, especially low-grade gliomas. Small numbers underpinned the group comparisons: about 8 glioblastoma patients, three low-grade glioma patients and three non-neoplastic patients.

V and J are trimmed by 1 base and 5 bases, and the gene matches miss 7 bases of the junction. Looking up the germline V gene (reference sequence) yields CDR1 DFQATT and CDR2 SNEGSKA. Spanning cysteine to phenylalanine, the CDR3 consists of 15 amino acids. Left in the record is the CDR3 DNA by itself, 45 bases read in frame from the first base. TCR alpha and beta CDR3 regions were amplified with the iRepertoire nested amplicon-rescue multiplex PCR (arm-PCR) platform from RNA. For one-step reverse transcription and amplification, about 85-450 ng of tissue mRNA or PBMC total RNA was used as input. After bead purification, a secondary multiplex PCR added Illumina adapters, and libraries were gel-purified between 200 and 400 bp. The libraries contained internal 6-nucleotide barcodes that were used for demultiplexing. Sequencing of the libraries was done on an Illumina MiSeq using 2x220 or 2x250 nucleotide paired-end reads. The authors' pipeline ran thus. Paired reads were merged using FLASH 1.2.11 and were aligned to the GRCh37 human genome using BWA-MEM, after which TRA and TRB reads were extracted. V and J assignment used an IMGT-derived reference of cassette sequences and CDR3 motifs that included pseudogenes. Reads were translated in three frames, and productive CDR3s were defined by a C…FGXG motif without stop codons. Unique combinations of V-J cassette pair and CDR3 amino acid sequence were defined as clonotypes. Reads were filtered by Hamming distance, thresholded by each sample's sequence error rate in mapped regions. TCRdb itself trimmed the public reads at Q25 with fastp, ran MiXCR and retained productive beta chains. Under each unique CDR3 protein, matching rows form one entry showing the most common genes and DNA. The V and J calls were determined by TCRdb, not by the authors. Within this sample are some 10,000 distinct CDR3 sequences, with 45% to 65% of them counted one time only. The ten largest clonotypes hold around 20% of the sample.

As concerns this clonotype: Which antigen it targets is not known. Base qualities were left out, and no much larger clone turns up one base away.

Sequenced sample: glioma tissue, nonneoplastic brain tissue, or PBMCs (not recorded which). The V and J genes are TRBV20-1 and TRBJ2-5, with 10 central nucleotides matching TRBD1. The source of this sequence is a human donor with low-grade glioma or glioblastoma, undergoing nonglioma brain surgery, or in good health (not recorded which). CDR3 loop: CSARGPGTGVETQYF. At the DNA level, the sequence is TGCAGTGCTAGAGGTCCCGGGACAGGGGTGGAGACCCAGTACTTC.